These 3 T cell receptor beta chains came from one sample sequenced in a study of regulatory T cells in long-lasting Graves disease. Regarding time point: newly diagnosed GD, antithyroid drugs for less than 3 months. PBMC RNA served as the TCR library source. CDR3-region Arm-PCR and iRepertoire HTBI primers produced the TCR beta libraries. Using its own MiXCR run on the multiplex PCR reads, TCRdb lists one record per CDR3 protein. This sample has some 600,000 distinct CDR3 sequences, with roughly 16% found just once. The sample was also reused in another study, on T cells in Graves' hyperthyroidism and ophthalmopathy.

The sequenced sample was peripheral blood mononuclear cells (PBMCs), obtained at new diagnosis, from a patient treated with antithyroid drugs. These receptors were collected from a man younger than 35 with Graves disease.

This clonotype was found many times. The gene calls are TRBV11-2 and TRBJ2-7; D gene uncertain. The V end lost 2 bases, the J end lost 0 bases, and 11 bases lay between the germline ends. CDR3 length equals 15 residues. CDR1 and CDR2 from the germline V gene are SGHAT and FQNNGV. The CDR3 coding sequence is TGTGCCAGCAGCTTAATTCGGGCAAACTCCTACGAGCAGTACTTC. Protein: CASSLIRANSYEQYF.

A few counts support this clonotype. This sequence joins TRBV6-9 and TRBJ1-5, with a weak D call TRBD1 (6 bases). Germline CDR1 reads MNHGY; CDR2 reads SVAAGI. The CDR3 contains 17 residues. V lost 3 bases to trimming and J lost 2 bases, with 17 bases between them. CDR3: CASSYGTGAFGNQPQHF. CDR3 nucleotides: TGTGCCAGCAGTTACGGAACGGGGGCTTTTGGCAATCAGCCCCAGCATTTT.

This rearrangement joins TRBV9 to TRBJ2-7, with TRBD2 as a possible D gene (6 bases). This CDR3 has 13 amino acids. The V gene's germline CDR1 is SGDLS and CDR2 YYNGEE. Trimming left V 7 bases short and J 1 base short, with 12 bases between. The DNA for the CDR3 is TGTGCCAGCGCGCGGGACGCGTCCTACGAGCAGTACTTC. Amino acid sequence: CASARDASYEQYF.